The subject of this entry is one T cell receptor (beta chain). Because the CDR3 is missing its conserved closing phenylalanine or tryptophan, this is likely a read error. This entry comes from a study of STAT5B mutations in CD4+ large granular lymphocyte leukemia. Profiling relied on immunoSEQ multiplex PCR, and the TCRdb table lists in-frame clones only, not all of them. This sample has about 48,000 clones, with approximately 70% found just once. CDR3 size: 12 residues. Germline V lookup: CDR1 SGHTA, CDR2 FQGNSA. V was pared by 4 bases and J by 7 bases, with 4 bases of the junction left unmatched. J is TRBJ2-7 and V is TRBV7-2; 7 positions agree with TRBD2. This TCR was recovered from a human donor in good health. Sequencing was done on a sample of CD4+ T cells from blood buffy coats. The CDR3 DNA reads TGTGCCAGCAGCTCCAGGGAGGGGGAGCAGTACCTC. It encodes CASSSREGEQYL.